A selection of T cell receptor beta chains follows, all from one sample in a study of shared clonotypes between healthy human individuals. The protocol was immunoSEQ multiplex PCR, while the TCRdb copy is restricted to in-frame clones and leaves out a portion. The data hold around 2,000,000 clones, with around 96% observed a single time. The specimen sequenced was naive CD8+ T cells sorted from blood. Receptor source: a man aged 18 to 29 in good health. Both conserved end residues are part of each CDR3. A D gene is named only where the DNA matches it firmly. Size values are once, few and many counts, or a class for expanded clones, and some rows have none.

.,TRBV6-6,.,TRBJ2-3,CASISVRGLTDTQYF,TGTGCCAGCATCTCAGTGAGGGGCCTTACAGATACGCAGTATTTT
.,TRBV5-5,.,TRBJ1-1,CASSLGEGRNTEAFF,TGTGCCAGCAGCTTGGGTGAAGGGCGAAACACTGAAGCTTTCTTT
.,TRBV2,TRBD1,TRBJ2-2,CASSEEPGTGEFGELFF,TGTGCCAGCAGTGAAGAGCCCGGGACAGGGGAGTTCGGGGAGCTGTTTTTT
once,TRBV29-1,TRBD1,TRBJ1-1,CSVLDSPGGNTEAFF,TGCAGCGTTCTTGACAGCCCAGGGGGGAACACTGAAGCTTTCTTT
once,TRBV5-6,.,TRBJ2-7,CASSLWPEQYF,TGTGCCAGCAGCCTGTGGCCGGAGCAGTACTTC
.,TRBV6-1,.,TRBJ2-3,CASSEWQPATDTQYF,TGTGCCAGCAGTGAATGGCAGCCGGCCACAGATACGCAGTATTTT
once,TRBV10-3,TRBD1,TRBJ2-2,CAITNDRGRSGELFF,TGTGCCATCACCAACGACAGGGGGCGATCCGGGGAGCTGTTTTTT
.,TRBV2,.,TRBJ2-1,CASIGGPQFF,TGTGCCAGCATAGGAGGGCCGCAGTTCTTC
.,TRBV9,TRBD2,TRBJ2-7,CASSAGLAAYEQYF,TGTGCCAGCAGCGCAGGACTAGCGGCCTACGAGCAGTACTTC
.,TRBV5-1,.,TRBJ2-7,CASSLAAGTYEQYF,TGCGCCAGCAGCTTGGCCGCTGGCACCTACGAGCAGTACTTC
once,TRBV7-2,TRBD2,TRBJ2-7,CASSSSGNEQYF,TGTGCCAGCAGCTCTAGCGGGAACGAGCAGTACTTC
.,TRBV27,.,TRBJ1-5,CASSFHSYNQPQHF,TGTGCCAGCAGTTTCCACAGTTACAATCAGCCCCAGCATTTT
.,TRBV4-1,TRBD2,TRBJ2-1,CASSLDPLAGGFGEQFF,TGCGCCAGCAGCCTAGACCCGCTAGCGGGGGGGTTCGGTGAGCAGTTCTTC
.,TRBV9,.,TRBJ2-7,CASSVGSGSYEQYF,TGTGCCAGCAGCGTAGGTTCCGGCAGCTACGAGCAGTACTTC
.,TRBV15,TRBD1,TRBJ1-4,CATSRAGGQGAPNEKLFF,TGTGCCACCAGCAGGGCAGGGGGACAGGGGGCCCCTAATGAAAAACTGTTTTTT
once,TRBV4-3,.,TRBJ2-7,CASSQDLHGYEQYF,TGCGCCAGCAGCCAAGATCTACATGGCTACGAGCAGTACTTC
few,TRBV19,.,TRBJ1-1,CASSVTVNTEAFF,TGTGCCAGTAGTGTTACAGTGAACACTGAAGCTTTCTTT
.,TRBV28,.,TRBJ1-1,CASSLTRMNTEAFF,TGTGCCAGCAGTTTGACAAGGATGAACACTGAAGCTTTCTTT
.,TRBV29-1,.,TRBJ2-3,CSVDLGDTQYF,TGCAGCGTTGATTTGGGGGATACGCAGTATTTT
.,TRBV6-1,.,TRBJ2-7,CASSGIYEQYF,TGTGCCAGCAGTGGCATTTACGAGCAGTACTTC
.,TRBV27,TRBD2,TRBJ2-4,CASSLAGAGDIQYF,TGTGCCAGCAGTTTAGCGGGAGCGGGAGACATTCAGTACTTC
.,TRBV11-1,.,TRBJ2-7,CASTSWDKYEQYF,TGTGCCAGCACTAGTTGGGATAAATACGAGCAGTACTTC
.,TRBV5-6,.,TRBJ2-7,CASSTTGKLSYEQYF,TGTGCCAGCAGCACAACAGGGAAACTCTCCTACGAGCAGTACTTC
.,TRBV27,TRBD1,TRBJ2-3,CASSQGAKSDTQYF,TGTGCCAGCAGCCAGGGGGCCAAGTCGGATACGCAGTATTTT
.,TRBV2,.,TRBJ2-5,CASVPDGYNPTQYF,TGTGCCAGCGTACCCGACGGATACAACCCGACCCAGTACTTC
.,TRBV5-1,TRBD1,TRBJ2-2,CASSTWDSTGELFF,TGCGCCAGCAGCACCTGGGACAGCACCGGGGAGCTGTTTTTT
.,TRBV7-9,.,TRBJ1-1,CAIHANNRLNTEAFF,TGTGCCATCCACGCCAACAACAGATTGAACACTGAAGCTTTCTTT
.,TRBV7-8,.,TRBJ2-3,CASGTDTQYF,TGTGCCAGCGGCACAGATACGCAGTATTTT
.,TRBV5-4,.,TRBJ2-5,CASSNVAGGERGTQETQYF,TGTGCCAGCAGCAACGTGGCTGGGGGCGAGCGGGGTACACAAGAGACCCAGTACTTC
.,TRBV5-1,.,TRBJ2-7,CASSLQGVDEQYF,TGCGCCAGCAGCTTACAGGGCGTCGACGAGCAGTACTTC
.,TRBV11-2,.,TRBJ2-2,CASSLGLNTGELFF,TGTGCCAGCAGCTTAGGCCTCAACACCGGGGAGCTGTTTTTT
.,TRBV5-4,TRBD2,TRBJ2-3,CASSLWTSGTDTQYF,TGTGCCAGCAGCTTATGGACTAGCGGAACAGATACGCAGTATTTT
.,TRBV28,.,TRBJ2-3,CASSLNPADTQYF,TGTGCCAGCAGTTTAAATCCTGCAGATACGCAGTATTTT
.,TRBV11-2,.,TRBJ2-7,CASSLENFVEQYF,TGTGCCAGCAGCTTAGAGAATTTCGTCGAGCAGTACTTC
once,TRBV30,.,TRBJ1-2,CAWNRDYGYTF,TGTGCCTGGAACAGGGACTATGGCTACACCTTC
.,TRBV15,.,TRBJ1-5,CATSRDLGGGQPQHF,TGTGCCACCAGCAGAGATCTGGGGGGTGGGCAGCCCCAGCATTTT
.,TRBV6-5,.,TRBJ2-7,CASSFRGAYEQYF,TGTGCCAGCAGTTTCAGGGGTGCCTACGAGCAGTACTTC
.,TRBV9,.,TRBJ1-1,CASSQNPNTEAFF,TGTGCCAGCAGCCAGAACCCGAACACTGAAGCTTTCTTT
once,TRBV27,TRBD1,TRBJ2-7,CASSFLGQGGPDEQYF,TGTGCCAGCAGTTTCCTGGGACAGGGGGGACCCGACGAGCAGTACTTC
once,TRBV10-3,TRBD2,TRBJ2-1,CAISDGLAGSPYEQFF,TGTGCCATCAGTGATGGACTAGCGGGGAGTCCCTATGAGCAGTTCTTC
.,TRBV6-5,.,TRBJ1-6,CASTEVGSYNSPLHF,TGTGCCAGCACCGAGGTGGGGAGCTATAATTCACCCCTCCACTTT